Each of the 18 T cell receptor beta chains below was sequenced from the same sample in a study of cytomegalovirus exposure and HLA in healthy donors. PCR employed 60 Vbeta and 13 Jbeta primers. TCRdb's copy holds only in-frame clones and misses some; the assay was immunoSEQ multiplex PCR. The repertoire includes under 95,000 clones, around 82% of them detected once, and approximately 1.1% sits in the top ten. The sequencing input was PBMCs. The receptor set was obtained from a male donor in good health and CMV-seronegative.

The rearrangement uses TRBV28 and TRBJ2-5; possibly TRBD2 for D (5 bases). Germline V gene lookup returns CDR1 MDHEN and CDR2 SYDVKM. The CDR3 spans 16 residues. V gave up 5 bases and J gave up 5 bases, with 21 bases separating them. CDR3 in amino acids: CASSGIGVGQWETQYF. The DNA for the CDR3 is TGTGCCAGCAGTGGGATCGGGGTGGGCCAGTGGGAGACCCAGTACTTC.

The gene calls are TRBV2 and TRBJ2-3, with 8 bases fitting TRBD1. In germline, CDR1 is SNHLY, CDR2 FYNNEI. The CDR3 runs 13 residues. Germline trimming cut 10 bases from V and 4 bases from J; bases unmatched to any gene: 7. CDR3 protein: CATPGQDPDTQYF. The CDR3 DNA reads TGTGCCACACCGGGACAGGATCCAGATACGCAGTATTTT.

J is TRBJ1-6 and V is TRBV4-3; no definite D call. Per the germline V gene, CDR1 is LGHNA and CDR2 is YSLEER. V gave up 2 bases and J gave up 10 bases, with 21 bases separating them. The CDR3 runs 17 residues. CDR3 bases: TGCGCCAGCAGCCAACTCCACCGCTCGGGATCTAGATCACCCCTCCACTTT. This encodes CASSQLHRSGSRSPLHF.

Written as DNA, the CDR3 is TGCGCCAGCAGTGCAGACTACTACGAGCAGTACTTC. Protein product: CASSADYYEQYF. The chain uses TRBV5-1 and TRBJ2-7; the D gene is possibly TRBD2 (5 bases). CDR1 and CDR2 from the germline V gene are SGHRS and YFSETQ. CDR3 length: 12 residues. Trimming pared 5 bases from V and 3 bases from J, leaving 9 bases between.

CDR3 sequence (DNA): TGCGCCAGCAGCCTAAGGGGACTGTCGAACACTGAAGCTTTCTTT. It codes for CASSLRGLSNTEAFF. The chain combines TRBV5-1 with TRBJ1-1, with D tentatively TRBD1 (5 bases). The CDR3 sequence is 15 residues long. CDR1 and CDR2 from the germline V gene are SGHRS and YFSETQ. V was shortened by 4 bases and J by 1 base, with 14 bases between the two germline ends.

This chain uses TRBV4-1 with TRBJ2-1; 8 bases map to TRBD2. Germline values: CDR1 MGHRA, CDR2 YSYEKL. This CDR3 region has 18 residues. J gave up 4 bases and V 1 base, and 12 bases lay outside the gene matches. CDR3 amino acids: CASSQGLATPGFYNEQFF. CDR3 sequence (DNA): TGCGCCAGCAGCCAAGGACTAGCGACACCAGGGTTTTACAATGAGCAGTTCTTC.

The chain couples TRBV9 to TRBJ1-4; D remains unclear. Germline V gene lookup returns CDR1 SGDLS and CDR2 YYNGEE. Trimming took off 0 bases at V and 4 bases at J, with 10 bases between the two ends. The CDR3 length is 15 residues. In DNA form, the CDR3 reads TGTGCCAGCAGCGTAGGAGGAAGGCGTAATGAAAAACTGTTTTTT. The encoded protein is CASSVGGRRNEKLFF. The whole variable domain, filled in from reference TRBV9 and TRBJ1-4, reads DSGVTQTPKHLITATGQRVTLRCSPRSGDLSVYWYQQSLDQGLQFLIQYYNGEERAKGNILERFSAQQFPDLHSELNLSSLELGDSALYFCASSVGGRRNEKLFFGSGTQLSVL.

CDR3 protein: CASSLASTGTEAFF. In DNA, the CDR3 is TGTGCCAGCAGCTTAGCGTCAACGGGCACTGAAGCTTTCTTT. V is TRBV11-2 and J is TRBJ1-1; D remains unclear. The V gene's germline CDR1 is SGHAT and CDR2 FQNNGV. The germline V and J ends were trimmed by 1 base and 4 bases, with 10 bases remaining between them. This CDR3 spans 14 amino acids.

A few counts support this clone. The chain employs TRBV6-6 and TRBJ2-3, with 9 bases fitting TRBD1. The length of the CDR3 is 14 residues. Looked up from germline, CDR1 is MNHNY and CDR2 is SVGAGI (reference sequence). J lost 5 bases, V lost 7 bases, and 7 bases had no gene match. The CDR3 here is CASTWDRVVDTQYF. The DNA for the CDR3 is TGTGCCAGCACCTGGGACAGGGTCGTAGATACGCAGTATTTT.

The chain carries TRBV5-1 and TRBJ2-1; 7 positions match TRBD2. This CDR3 has 15 residues. V was pared by 4 bases and J by 4 bases, with 8 bases of the junction left unmatched. CDR1 is SGHRS and CDR2 is YFSETQ in the germline V gene. CDR3 nucleotides: TGCGCCAGCAGCCCTCTAGCGGAGTCTTACAATGAGCAGTTCTTC. Its translation: CASSPLAESYNEQFF.

This chain joins TRBV7-4 and TRBJ2-7; tentative D call: TRBD2 (5 bases). Trimming took off 4 bases at V and 1 base at J, with 26 bases between the two ends. The CDR3 is made up of 19 amino acids. Germline CDR1 reads SGHVT; CDR2 reads SQSDAQ. The CDR3 reads CASSSPPLEGYPKSYEQYF. DNA of the CDR3: TGTGCCAGCAGCTCCCCCCCACTAGAGGGCTACCCTAAGTCCTACGAGCAGTACTTC.

This clone was seen a few times. This chain links TRBV18 with TRBJ2-7; D possibly corresponds to TRBD1 (7 bases). V was cut by 3 bases and J by 4 bases, with 19 bases left in between. Per germline, CDR1 KGHSH and CDR2 LQKENI. This CDR3 spans 16 amino acids. In DNA form, the CDR3 reads TGTGCCAGCTCACCGGGGGGAACAGGGGCTCGGTACGAGCAGTACTTC. Translation: CASSPGGTGARYEQYF.

With respect to this clone: An end of the junction differs from the germline gene, which may be a read error. The rearrangement uses TRBV5-1 and TRBJ2-6; TRBD1 might be the D (5 bases). The germline gives CDR1 SGHRS, CDR2 YFSETQ. The CDR3 is 16 residues long. The CDR3 loop reads CASSLYQGSGANVPTF. CDR3 DNA: TGCGCCAGCAGCTTGTATCAGGGCTCTGGGGCCAACGTCCCGACTTTC.

This chain connects TRBV20-1 to TRBJ1-1, with 8 bases that match TRBD1. The CDR3 has 11 residues. The V segment lost 7 bases and the J segment 11 bases; nucleotides outside the gene matches: 9. Germline CDR1 and CDR2: DFQATT and SNEGSKA (reference sequence). In DNA form, the CDR3 reads TGCAGTGGTCTTAAGGACAGGGTTGCTTTCTTT. It codes for CSGLKDRVAFF.

The chain combines TRBV4-3 with TRBJ2-1; 8 bases fit TRBD1. The CDR3 has 13 amino acids. V shed 5 bases and J 9 bases; nucleotides not matched to a gene: 6. Germline CDR1 LGHNA, CDR2 YSLEER. CDR3 amino acids: CASSRQGLSEQFF. Written as DNA, the CDR3 is TGCGCCAGCAGCAGACAGGGGTTATCTGAGCAGTTCTTC.

The V call is TRBV27, the J call TRBJ2-1; 9 bases are shared with TRBD2. This CDR3 comprises 15 residues. Trimming took 2 bases from V and 10 from J; bases not matched to a gene: 9. The germline CDR1 and CDR2 sequences are MNHEY and SMNVEV (reference sequence). CDR3 sequence: CASSLRIAGVGEQFF. Written as DNA, the CDR3 is TGTGCCAGCAGTTTACGGATAGCGGGAGTAGGAGAGCAGTTCTTC.

V usage is TRBV6-1 and J usage is TRBJ1-1; a weak D match, TRBD1 (5 bases). The germline CDR1 and CDR2 sequences are MNHNS and SASEGT. The CDR3 loop spans 14 amino acids. V lost 8 bases and J 4 bases, leaving 17 bases between the germline ends. DNA of the CDR3: TGTGCCAGCTGGGGCTTTGATTCGGTCACTGAAGCTTTCTTT. Translating it yields CASWGFDSVTEAFF.

CDR3 in amino acids: CASSQGRVNEQFF. CDR3 bases: TGCGCCAGCAGCCAAGGCAGGGTCAATGAGCAGTTCTTC. The chain couples TRBV4-3 to TRBJ2-1; D may be TRBD1 (5 bases). V was clipped by 1 base and J by 6 bases, with 7 bases between them. There are 13 residues in the CDR3. The V gene's germline CDR1 is LGHNA and CDR2 YSLEER.